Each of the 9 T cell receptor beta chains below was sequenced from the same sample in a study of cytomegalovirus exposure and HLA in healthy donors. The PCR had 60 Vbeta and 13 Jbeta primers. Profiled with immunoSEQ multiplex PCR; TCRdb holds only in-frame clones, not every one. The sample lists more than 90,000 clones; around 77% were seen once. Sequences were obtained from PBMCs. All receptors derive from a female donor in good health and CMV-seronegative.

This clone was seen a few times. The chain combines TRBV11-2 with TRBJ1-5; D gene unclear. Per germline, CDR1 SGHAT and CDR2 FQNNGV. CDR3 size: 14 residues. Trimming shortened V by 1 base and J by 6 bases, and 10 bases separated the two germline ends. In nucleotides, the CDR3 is TGTGCCAGCAGCTTAGTAGCTGTGAGTCAGCCCCAGCATTTT. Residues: CASSLVAVSQPQHF.

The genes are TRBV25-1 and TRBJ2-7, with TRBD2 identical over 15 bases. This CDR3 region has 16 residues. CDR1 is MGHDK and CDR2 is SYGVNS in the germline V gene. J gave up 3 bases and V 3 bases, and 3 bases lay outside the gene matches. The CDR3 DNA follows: TGTGCCAGCAGTGATCGGGGACTAGCGGGAGGCTACGAGCAGTACTTC. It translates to CASSDRGLAGGYEQYF.

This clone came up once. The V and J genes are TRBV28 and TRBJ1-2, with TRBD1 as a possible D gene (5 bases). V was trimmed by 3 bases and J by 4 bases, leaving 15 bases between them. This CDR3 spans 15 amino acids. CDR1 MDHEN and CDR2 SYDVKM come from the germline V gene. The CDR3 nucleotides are TGTGCCAGCAGTTTTATCGGGACTCGACTCTATGGCTACACCTTC. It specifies CASSFIGTRLYGYTF.

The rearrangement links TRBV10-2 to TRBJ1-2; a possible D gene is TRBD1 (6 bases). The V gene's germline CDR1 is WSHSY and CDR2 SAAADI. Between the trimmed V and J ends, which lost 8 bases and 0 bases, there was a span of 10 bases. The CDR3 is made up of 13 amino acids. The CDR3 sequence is CASGGQPNYGYTF. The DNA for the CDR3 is TGCGCCAGCGGTGGACAGCCTAACTATGGCTACACCTTC.

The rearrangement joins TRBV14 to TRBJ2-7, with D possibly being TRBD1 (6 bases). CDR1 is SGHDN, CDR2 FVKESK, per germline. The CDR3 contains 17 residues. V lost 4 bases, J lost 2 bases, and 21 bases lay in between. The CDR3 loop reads CASSPRFGGTFAYEQYF. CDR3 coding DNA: TGTGCCAGCAGCCCCCGGTTTGGGGGCACCTTCGCCTACGAGCAGTACTTC.

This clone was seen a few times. This chain's CDR3 is CASSHRATEAFF. CDR3 coding DNA: TGTGCCAGCAGCCACCGAGCAACTGAAGCTTTCTTT. The chain uses TRBV7-8 and TRBJ1-1, with D unclear. V lost 5 bases, J lost 5 bases, and 9 bases lay in between. Germline CDR1 SGHVS, CDR2 FQNEAQ. The CDR3 loop spans 12 amino acids.

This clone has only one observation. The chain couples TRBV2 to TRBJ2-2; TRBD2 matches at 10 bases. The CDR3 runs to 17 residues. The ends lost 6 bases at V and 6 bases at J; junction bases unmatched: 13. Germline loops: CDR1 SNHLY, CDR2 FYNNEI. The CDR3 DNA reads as TGTGCCAGCAGACTTCGGAGGCTAGCGGGAGAGTCCGGGGAGCTGTTTTTT. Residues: CASRLRRLAGESGELFF.

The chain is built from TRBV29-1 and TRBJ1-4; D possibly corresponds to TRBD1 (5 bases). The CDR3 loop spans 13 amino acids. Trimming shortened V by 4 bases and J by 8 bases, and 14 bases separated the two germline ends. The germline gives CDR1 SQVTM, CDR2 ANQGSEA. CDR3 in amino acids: CSVGGSHGEKLFF. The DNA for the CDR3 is TGCAGCGTTGGGGGCAGTCACGGGGAAAAACTGTTTTTT.

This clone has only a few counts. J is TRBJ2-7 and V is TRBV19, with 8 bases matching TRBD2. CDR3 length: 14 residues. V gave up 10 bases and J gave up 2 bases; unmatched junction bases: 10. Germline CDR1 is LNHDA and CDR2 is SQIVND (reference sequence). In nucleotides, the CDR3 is TGTGCCAACTGGGGGACTAGTGGTCCCTACGAGCAGTACTTC. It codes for CANWGTSGPYEQYF.